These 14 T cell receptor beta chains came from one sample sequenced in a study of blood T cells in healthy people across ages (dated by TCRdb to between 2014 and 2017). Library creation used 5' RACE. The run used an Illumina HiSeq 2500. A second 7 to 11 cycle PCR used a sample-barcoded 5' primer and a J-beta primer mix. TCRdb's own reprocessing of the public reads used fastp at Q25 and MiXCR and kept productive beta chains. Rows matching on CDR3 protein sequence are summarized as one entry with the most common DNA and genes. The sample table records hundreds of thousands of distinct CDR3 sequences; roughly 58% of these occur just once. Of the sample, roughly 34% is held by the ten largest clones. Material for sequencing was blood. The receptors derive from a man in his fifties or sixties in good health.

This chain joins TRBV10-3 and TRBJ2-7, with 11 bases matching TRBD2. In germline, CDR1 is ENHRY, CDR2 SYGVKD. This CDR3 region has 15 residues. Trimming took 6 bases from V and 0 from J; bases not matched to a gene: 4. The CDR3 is CAISPGLAGSYEQYF. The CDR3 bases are TGTGCCATCAGCCCCGGACTAGCGGGCTCCTACGAGCAGTACTTC.

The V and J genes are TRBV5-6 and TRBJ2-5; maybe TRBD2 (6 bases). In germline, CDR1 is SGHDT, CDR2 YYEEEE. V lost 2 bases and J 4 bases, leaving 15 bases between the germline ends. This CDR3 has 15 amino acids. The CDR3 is CASSFSAGPRETQYF. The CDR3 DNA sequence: TGTGCCAGCAGCTTTAGCGCGGGGCCCAGAGAGACCCAGTACTTC.

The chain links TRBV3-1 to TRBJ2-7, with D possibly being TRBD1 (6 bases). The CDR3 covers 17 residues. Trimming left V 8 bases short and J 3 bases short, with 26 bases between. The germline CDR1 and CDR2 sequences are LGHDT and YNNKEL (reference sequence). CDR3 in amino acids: CASGPQTSGTPFYEQYF. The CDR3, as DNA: TGTGCCAGCGGCCCGCAGACCTCCGGGACACCCTTCTACGAGCAGTACTTC.

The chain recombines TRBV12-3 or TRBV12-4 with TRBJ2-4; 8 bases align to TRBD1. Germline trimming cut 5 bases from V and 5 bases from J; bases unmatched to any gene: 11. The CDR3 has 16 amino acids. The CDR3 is CASSHSRTGIENIQYF. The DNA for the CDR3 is TGTGCCAGCAGTCATTCAAGGACAGGGATCGAAAACATTCAGTACTTC.

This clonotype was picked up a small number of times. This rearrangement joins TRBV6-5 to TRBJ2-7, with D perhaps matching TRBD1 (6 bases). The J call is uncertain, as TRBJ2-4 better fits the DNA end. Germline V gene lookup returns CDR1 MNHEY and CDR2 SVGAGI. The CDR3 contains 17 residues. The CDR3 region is CASRHSYRAQGIDIQYF. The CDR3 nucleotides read TGTGCCAGCAGACACTCTTACAGGGCCCAAGGGATAGACATTCAGTACTTC.

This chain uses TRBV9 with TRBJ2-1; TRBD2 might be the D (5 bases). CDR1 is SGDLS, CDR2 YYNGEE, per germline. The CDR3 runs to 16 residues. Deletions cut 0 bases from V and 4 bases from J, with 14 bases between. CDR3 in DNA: TGTGCCAGCAGCGTAGGGTCTAGCCCAATTTACAATGAGCAGTTCTTC. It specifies CASSVGSSPIYNEQFF.

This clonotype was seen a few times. The CDR3 region is CASSQGLAGNEQYF. In nucleotides, the CDR3 is TGTGCCAGCAGCCAAGGTCTAGCGGGGAACGAGCAGTACTTC. This chain connects TRBV4-2 to TRBJ2-7; 9 bases match TRBD2. The CDR3 has 14 residues. CDR1 is LGHNA, CDR2 YNFKEQ, per germline. V shed 1 base and J 5 bases; nucleotides not matched to a gene: 3.

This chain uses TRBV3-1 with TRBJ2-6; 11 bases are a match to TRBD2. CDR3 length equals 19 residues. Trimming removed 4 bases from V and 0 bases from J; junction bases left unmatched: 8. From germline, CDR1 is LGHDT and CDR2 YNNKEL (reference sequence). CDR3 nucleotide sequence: TGTGCCAGCAGCCCGAGACTAGCGGGGTATGGCTCTGGGGCCAACGTCCTGACTTTC. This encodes CASSPRLAGYGSGANVLTF.

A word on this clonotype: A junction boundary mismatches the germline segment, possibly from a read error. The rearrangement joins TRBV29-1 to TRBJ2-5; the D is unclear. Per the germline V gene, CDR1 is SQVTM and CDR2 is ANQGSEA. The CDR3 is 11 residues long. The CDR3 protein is CGVDQSYEQYF. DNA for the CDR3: TGCGGCGTTGACCAAAGCTATGAGCAGTACTTC.

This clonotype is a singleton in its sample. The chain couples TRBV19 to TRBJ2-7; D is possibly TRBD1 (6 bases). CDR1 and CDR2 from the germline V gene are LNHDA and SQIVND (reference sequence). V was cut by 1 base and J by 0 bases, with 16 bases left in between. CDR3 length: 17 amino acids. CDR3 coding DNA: TGTGCCAGTAGTATAGGACCCGGACAGCGGAGCTCCTACGAGCAGTACTTC. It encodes CASSIGPGQRSSYEQYF.

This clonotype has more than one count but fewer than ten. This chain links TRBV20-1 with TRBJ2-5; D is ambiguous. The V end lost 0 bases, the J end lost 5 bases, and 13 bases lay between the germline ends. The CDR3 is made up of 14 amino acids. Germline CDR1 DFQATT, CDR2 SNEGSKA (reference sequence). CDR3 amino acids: CSAREQRFVETQYF. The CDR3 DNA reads TGCAGTGCTAGAGAGCAGCGTTTTGTTGAGACCCAGTACTTC.

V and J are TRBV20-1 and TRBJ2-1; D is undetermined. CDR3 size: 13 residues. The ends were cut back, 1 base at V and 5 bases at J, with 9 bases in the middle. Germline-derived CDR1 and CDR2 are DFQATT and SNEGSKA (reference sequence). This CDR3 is CSARAGTHNEQFF. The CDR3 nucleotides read TGCAGTGCTAGAGCAGGAACCCACAATGAGCAGTTCTTC.

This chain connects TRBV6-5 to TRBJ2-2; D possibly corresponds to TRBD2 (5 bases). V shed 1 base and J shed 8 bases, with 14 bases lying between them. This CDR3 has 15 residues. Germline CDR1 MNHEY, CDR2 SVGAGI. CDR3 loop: CASSYWTVSPGELFF. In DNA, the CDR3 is TGTGCCAGCAGTTACTGGACTGTTTCCCCGGGGGAGCTGTTTTTT.

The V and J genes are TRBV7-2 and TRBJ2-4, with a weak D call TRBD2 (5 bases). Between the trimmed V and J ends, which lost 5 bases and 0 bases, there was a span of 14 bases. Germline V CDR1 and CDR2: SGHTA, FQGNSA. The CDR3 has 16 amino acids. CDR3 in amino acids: CASSLGLTTAKNIQYF. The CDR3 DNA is TGTGCCAGCAGCCTTGGGTTGACTACAGCCAAAAACATTCAGTACTTC.